Listed here are 11 T cell receptor beta chains from one sample, sequenced in a study of T cell responses to AZD1222 COVID-19 vaccine. TCRdb keeps only in-frame clones here, not all; method: immunoSEQ multiplex PCR. The data show about 86,000 clones, with more than 75% seen just once and roughly 20% held by the top ten. Material: peripheral blood, obtained on day 0 of AZD1222 vaccination. The origin of the receptors is an adult in good health.

A single count supports this clone. The chain has TRBV6-5 and TRBJ1-2; D perhaps matches TRBD1 (6 bases). Trimming removed 4 bases from V and 3 bases from J, with 9 bases in between. Germline CDR1 reads MNHEY; CDR2 reads SVGAGI. This CDR3 spans 13 amino acids. CDR3 protein: CASSSQGYYGYTF. The CDR3 DNA reads as TGTGCCAGCAGTTCACAGGGCTACTATGGCTACACCTTC.

The chain employs TRBV18 and TRBJ2-1, with D unclear. The CDR3 is 16 residues long. Germline values: CDR1 KGHSH, CDR2 LQKENI. V gave up 1 base and J gave up 0 bases, with 10 bases separating them. CDR3 in DNA: TGTGCCAGCTCACCACTCCCGAGTATCTCCTACAATGAGCAGTTCTTC. Translating it yields CASSPLPSISYNEQFF. Supplemented by reference TRBV18 and TRBJ2-1, the full variable domain reads NAGVMQNPRHLVRRRGQEARLRCSPMKGHSHVYWYRQLPEEGLKFMVYLQKENIIDESGMPKERFSAEFPKEGPSILRIQQVVRGDSAAYFCASSPLPSISYNEQFFGPGTRLTVL.

The gene calls are TRBV12-3 or TRBV12-4 and TRBJ1-4; 7 nucleotides line up with TRBD1. The CDR3 covers 13 residues. Trimming at V came to 10 bases and at J to 4 bases, leaving 6 bases not matched to a gene. As DNA, the CDR3 is TGTGCCACCTCGACAGGGCATAATGAAAAACTGTTTTTT. This encodes CATSTGHNEKLFF.

The chain uses TRBV5-6 and TRBJ1-1; possibly TRBD1 for D (5 bases). The CDR3 extends over 16 amino acids. CDR1 SGHDT and CDR2 YYEEEE come from the germline V gene. V was cut by 3 bases and J by 1 base, with 16 bases left in between. The CDR3 DNA reads as TGTGCCAGCAGCTCCTCTATCCGAAGGGGGAACACTGAAGCTTTCTTT. Protein sequence: CASSSSIRRGNTEAFF.

This clone has a handful of counts. The rearrangement joins TRBV9 to TRBJ2-1; 10 bases are a match to TRBD1. Germline V gene sequence: CDR1 SGDLS, CDR2 YYNGEE. The ends lost 3 bases at V and 3 bases at J; junction bases unmatched: 3. CDR3 length equals 15 residues. Here the CDR3 DNA reads TGTGCCAGCAGCGCGGACAGGGGGAGCTACAATGAGCAGTTCTTC. This sequence encodes CASSADRGSYNEQFF.

In nucleotides, the CDR3 is TGTGCCAGCAGCCAATTAGGAACAGCCTCCTATAATTCACCCCTCCACTTT. Protein: CASSQLGTASYNSPLHF. The chain couples TRBV16 to TRBJ1-6; no definite D call. This CDR3 is built from 17 residues. Germline V gives CDR1 KGHSY, CDR2 FQNENV. V lost 1 base and J 0 bases, leaving 10 bases between the germline ends.

The rearrangement uses TRBV4-1 and TRBJ2-1; 7 nucleotides match TRBD1. Germline V gene data show CDR1 as MGHRA and CDR2 as YSYEKL. The CDR3 loop spans 16 amino acids. The trim removed 0 bases at V and 4 bases at J, leaving 6 bases unmatched. CDR3 amino acids: CASSQDRGQVYNEQFF. CDR3 nucleotide sequence: TGCGCCAGCAGCCAAGATCGCGGACAGGTTTACAATGAGCAGTTCTTC.

This clone was counted a single time. V gene TRBV12-5 combines with J gene TRBJ2-1; D is uncertain. V was pared by 1 base and J by 5 bases, with 12 bases between. CDR3 length: 15 residues. CDR1 and CDR2 (germline): LGHNT, FRNRAP. CDR3 sequence (DNA): TGTGCTAGTGGTTTGGGAGCGTCCTTCCACAATGAGCAGTTCTTC. Translating it yields CASGLGASFHNEQFF.

This sequence joins TRBV7-6 and TRBJ1-1; D remains unclear. This CDR3 comprises 13 residues. Trimming took off 1 base at V and 2 bases at J, with 5 bases between the two ends. CDR1 is SGHVS, CDR2 FNYEAQ, per germline. The CDR3 loop is CASSLEGNTEAFF. CDR3 nucleotides: TGTGCCAGCAGCTTAGAGGGAAACACTGAAGCTTTCTTT.

The chain's CDR3 is CASSLGRPYEQYF. The CDR3 DNA is TGTGCCAGCAGCTTGGGGAGACCCTACGAGCAGTACTTC. The chain combines TRBV7-2 with TRBJ2-7, with D perhaps matching TRBD2 (5 bases). Trimming cost V 3 bases and J 2 bases, with 8 bases left between them. Germline CDR1 and CDR2: SGHTA and FQGNSA. This CDR3 spans 13 amino acids.

The chain recombines TRBV5-1 with TRBJ2-7; TRBD2 matches at 7 bases. Germline CDR1 reads SGHRS; CDR2 reads YFSETQ. The CDR3 runs to 14 residues. Trimming removed 4 bases from V and 6 bases from J; junction bases left unmatched: 10. CDR3: CASSPVAGAVEQYF. The CDR3 region has the DNA TGCGCCAGCAGCCCTGTGGCGGGAGCAGTCGAGCAGTACTTC.